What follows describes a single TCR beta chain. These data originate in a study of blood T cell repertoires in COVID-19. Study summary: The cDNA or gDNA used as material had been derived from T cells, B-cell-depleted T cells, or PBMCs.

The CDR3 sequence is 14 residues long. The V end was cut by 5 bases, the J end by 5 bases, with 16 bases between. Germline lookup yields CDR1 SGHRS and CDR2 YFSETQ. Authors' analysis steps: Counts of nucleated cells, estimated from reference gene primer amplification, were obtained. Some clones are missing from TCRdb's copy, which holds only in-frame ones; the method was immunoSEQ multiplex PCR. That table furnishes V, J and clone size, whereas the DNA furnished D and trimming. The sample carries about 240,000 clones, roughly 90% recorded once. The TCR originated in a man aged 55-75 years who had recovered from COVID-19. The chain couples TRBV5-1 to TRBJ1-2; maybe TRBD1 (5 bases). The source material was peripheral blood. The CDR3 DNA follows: TGCGCCAGCAGTCTATTAGACAGCCAGTATGGCTACACCTTC. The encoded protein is CASSLLDSQYGYTF.